The following is a T cell receptor beta chain sequence with its context. What it binds is not known. This record belongs to a study of CD8+ T cells in alopecia areata. PBMCs were stained for CD3, CD4 and CD8, and CD4+ and CD8+ T cells were sorted. Study results and caveats: Patients shared TCRs less clearly than mice did, possibly for HLA-related reasons. Relative to normal scalp, lesional scalp, especially alopecia totalis/universalis, showed higher clonality.

Reverse transcribed after extraction, RNA yielded cDNA as the sequencing template. Sequenced by immunoSEQ multiplex PCR; TCRdb stores in-frame clones only, minus some. The sample includes 90,000 to 150,000 clones, around 61% seen only once; the top ten take around 2.8%. Trimming cost V 3 bases and J 4 bases, with 18 bases left between them. Germline values: CDR1 MNHEY, CDR2 SMNVEV (reference sequence). CDR3 length: 16 amino acids. What was sequenced was CD4+ T cells sorted from blood. This chain uses TRBV27 with TRBJ2-5, with D possibly being TRBD2 (5 bases). The TCR was taken from a human donor in good health. CDR3 region: CASSFRPSPRGETQYF. The DNA for the CDR3 is TGTGCCAGCAGTTTTCGTCCCTCCCCACGGGGAGAGACCCAGTACTTC.